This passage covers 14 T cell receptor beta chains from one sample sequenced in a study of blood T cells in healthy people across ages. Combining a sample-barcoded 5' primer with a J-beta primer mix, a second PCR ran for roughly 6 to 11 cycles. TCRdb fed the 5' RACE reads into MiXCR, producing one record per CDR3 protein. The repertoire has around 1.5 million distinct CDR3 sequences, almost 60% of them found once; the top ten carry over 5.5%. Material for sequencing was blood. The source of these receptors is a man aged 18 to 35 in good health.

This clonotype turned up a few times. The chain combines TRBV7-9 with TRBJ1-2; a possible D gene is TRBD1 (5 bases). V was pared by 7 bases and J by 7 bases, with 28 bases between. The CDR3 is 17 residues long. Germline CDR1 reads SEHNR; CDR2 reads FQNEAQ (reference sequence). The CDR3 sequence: CASTLWSGPSGVSGYTF. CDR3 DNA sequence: TGTGCCAGCACCCTGTGGTCAGGGCCCAGCGGTGTCTCTGGCTACACCTTC.

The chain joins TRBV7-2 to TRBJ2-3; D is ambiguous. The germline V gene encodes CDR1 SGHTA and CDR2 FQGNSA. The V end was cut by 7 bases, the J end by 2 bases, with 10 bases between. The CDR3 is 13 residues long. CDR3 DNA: TGTGCCAGCACCCTTTTGGCCACAGATACGCAGTATTTT. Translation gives CASTLLATDTQYF. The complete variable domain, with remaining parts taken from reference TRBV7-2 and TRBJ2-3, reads GAGVSQSPSNKVTEKGKDVELRCDPISGHTALYWYRQSLGQGLEFLIYFQGNSAPDKSGLPSDRFSAERTGGSVSTLTIQRTQQEDSAVYLCASTLLATDTQYFGPGTRLTVL.

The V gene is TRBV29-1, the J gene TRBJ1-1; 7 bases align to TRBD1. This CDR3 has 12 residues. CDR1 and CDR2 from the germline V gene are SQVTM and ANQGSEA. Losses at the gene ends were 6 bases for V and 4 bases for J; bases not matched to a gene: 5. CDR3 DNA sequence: TGCAGCGTCGGACAGGAAGCCACTGAAGCTTTCTTT. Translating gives CSVGQEATEAFF.

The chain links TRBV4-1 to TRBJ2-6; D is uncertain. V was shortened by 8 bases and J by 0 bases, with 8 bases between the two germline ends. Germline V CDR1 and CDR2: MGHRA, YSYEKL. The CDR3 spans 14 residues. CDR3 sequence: CASLGSSGANVLTF. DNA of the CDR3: TGCGCCAGCCTGGGTTCCTCTGGGGCCAACGTCCTGACTTTC.

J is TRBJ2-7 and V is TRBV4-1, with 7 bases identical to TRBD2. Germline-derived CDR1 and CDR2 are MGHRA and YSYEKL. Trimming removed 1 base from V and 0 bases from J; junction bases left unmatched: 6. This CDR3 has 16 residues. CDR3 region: CASSQVPAGSSYEQYF. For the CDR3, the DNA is TGCGCCAGCAGCCAAGTTCCAGCGGGGAGCTCCTACGAGCAGTACTTC.

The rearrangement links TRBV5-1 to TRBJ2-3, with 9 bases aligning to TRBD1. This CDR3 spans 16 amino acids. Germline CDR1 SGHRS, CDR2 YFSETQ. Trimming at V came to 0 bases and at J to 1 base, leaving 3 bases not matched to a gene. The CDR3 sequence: CASSLGDRVGTDTQYF. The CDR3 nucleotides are TGCGCCAGCAGCTTGGGGGACAGGGTGGGCACAGATACGCAGTATTTT.

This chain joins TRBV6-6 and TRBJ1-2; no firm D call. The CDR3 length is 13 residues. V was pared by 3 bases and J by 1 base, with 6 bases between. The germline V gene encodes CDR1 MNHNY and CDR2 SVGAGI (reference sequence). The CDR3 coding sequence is TGTGCCAGCAGTTATCCCGATAACTATGGCTACACCTTC. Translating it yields CASSYPDNYGYTF.

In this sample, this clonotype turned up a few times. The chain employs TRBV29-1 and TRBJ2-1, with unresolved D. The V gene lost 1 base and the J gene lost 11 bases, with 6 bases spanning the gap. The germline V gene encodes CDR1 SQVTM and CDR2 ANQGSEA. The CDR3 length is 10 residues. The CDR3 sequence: CSVEGGKQFF. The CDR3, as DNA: TGCAGCGTTGAAGGGGGTAAGCAGTTCTTC.

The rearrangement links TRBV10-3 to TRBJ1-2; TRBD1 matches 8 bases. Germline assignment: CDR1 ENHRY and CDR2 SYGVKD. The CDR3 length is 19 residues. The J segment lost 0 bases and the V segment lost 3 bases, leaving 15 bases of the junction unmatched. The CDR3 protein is CAISDRGDRLLFPNYGYTF. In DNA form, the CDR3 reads TGTGCCATCAGTGACAGAGGGGACAGGCTGCTCTTCCCTAACTATGGCTACACCTTC.

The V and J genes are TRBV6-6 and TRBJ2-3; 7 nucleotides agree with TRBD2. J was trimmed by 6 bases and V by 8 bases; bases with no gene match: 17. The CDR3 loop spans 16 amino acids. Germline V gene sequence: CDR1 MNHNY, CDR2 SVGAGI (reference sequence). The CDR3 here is CASADVGGRDFDTQYF. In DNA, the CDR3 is TGTGCCAGCGCCGACGTGGGCGGGAGAGATTTTGATACGCAGTATTTT.

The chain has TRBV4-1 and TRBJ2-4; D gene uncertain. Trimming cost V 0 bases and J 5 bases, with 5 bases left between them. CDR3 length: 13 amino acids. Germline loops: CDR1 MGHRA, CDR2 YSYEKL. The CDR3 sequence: CASSQEPENIQYF. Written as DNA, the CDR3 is TGCGCCAGCAGCCAAGAGCCAGAAAACATTCAGTACTTC.

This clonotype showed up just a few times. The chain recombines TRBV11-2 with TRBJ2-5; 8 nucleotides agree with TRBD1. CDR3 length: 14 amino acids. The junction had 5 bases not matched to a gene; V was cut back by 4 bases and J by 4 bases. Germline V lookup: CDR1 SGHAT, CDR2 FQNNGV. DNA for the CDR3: TGTGCCAGCAGCTCGACAGGGGTCGGAGAGACCCAGTACTTC. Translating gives CASSSTGVGETQYF. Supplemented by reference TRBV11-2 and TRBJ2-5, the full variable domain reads EAGVAQSPRYKIIEKRQSVAFWCNPISGHATLYWYQQILGQGPKLLIQFQNNGVVDDSQLPKDRFSAERLKGVDSTLKIQPAKLEDSAVYLCASSSTGVGETQYFGPGTRLLVL.

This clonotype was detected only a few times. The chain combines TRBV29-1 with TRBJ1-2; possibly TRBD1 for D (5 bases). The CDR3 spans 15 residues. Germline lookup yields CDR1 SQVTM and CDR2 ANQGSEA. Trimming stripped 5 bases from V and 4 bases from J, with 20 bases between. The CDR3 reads CSVLEEMGLSYGYTF. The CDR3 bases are TGCAGCGTTCTGGAAGAAATGGGGCTATCCTATGGCTACACCTTC.

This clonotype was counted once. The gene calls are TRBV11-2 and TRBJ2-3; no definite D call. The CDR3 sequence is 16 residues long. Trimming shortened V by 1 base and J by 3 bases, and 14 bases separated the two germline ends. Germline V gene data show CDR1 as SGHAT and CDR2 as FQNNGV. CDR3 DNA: TGTGCCAGCAGCTTAGCCCTATTGATCGGGACAGATACGCAGTATTTT. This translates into CASSLALLIGTDTQYF.